Following are 20 T cell receptor beta chains from one sample sequenced in a study of technical replicates of blood from a few donors. Only in-frame clones appear in the TCRdb table, and some are missing; sequencing was by immunoSEQ multiplex PCR. The sample lists 80,000 to 100,000 clones, 95% seen once, with roughly 0.19% in the top ten. Material for sequencing was T cells isolated from PBMCs. Receptor source: a human donor in good health.

This chain uses TRBV7-9 with TRBJ1-2, with 7 bases fitting TRBD1. Germline trimming cut 1 base from V and 2 bases from J; bases unmatched to any gene: 10. The CDR3 has 17 residues. Germline V CDR1 and CDR2: SEHNR, FQNEAQ (reference sequence). The CDR3 reads CASSLGRAGQDNYGYTF. Here the CDR3 DNA reads TGTGCCAGCAGCTTAGGAAGAGCCGGACAGGACAACTATGGCTACACCTTC.

The chain has TRBV5-4 and TRBJ1-4; 9 bases fit TRBD1. The trim removed 3 bases at V and 6 bases at J, leaving 9 bases unmatched. The germline V gene encodes CDR1 SGHNT and CDR2 YYREEE (reference sequence). The CDR3 is 16 amino acids. DNA of the CDR3: TGTGCCAGCAGCTCACAAGCCGGGACAGGGCATGAAAAACTGTTTTTT. Its protein product is CASSSQAGTGHEKLFF.

The chain combines TRBV9 with TRBJ1-3; no firm D call. The CDR3 extends over 16 amino acids. The V end was cut by 1 base, the J end by 0 bases, with 11 bases between. In germline, CDR1 is SGDLS, CDR2 YYNGEE. CDR3 DNA: TGTGCCAGCAGCGTATCAGGCAGCTTCTCTGGAAACACCATATATTTT. It encodes CASSVSGSFSGNTIYF.

The J gene is TRBJ1-1, the V gene TRBV7-9; no reliable D call. V lost 7 bases, J lost 4 bases, and 16 bases lay in between. Germline CDR1 and CDR2: SEHNR and FQNEAQ (reference sequence). The CDR3 covers 14 residues. As DNA, the CDR3 is TGTGCCAGCACCACCAAGAGGCGGCTCACTGAAGCTTTCTTT. Its protein product is CASTTKRRLTEAFF.

This clone appeared a single time. The rearrangement links TRBV7-2 to TRBJ2-3, with 12 positions matching TRBD2. J gave up 6 bases and V 5 bases, and 6 bases lay outside the gene matches. Germline V lookup: CDR1 SGHTA, CDR2 FQGNSA. The CDR3 extends over 15 amino acids. The DNA for the CDR3 is TGTGCCAGCAGCACGACTAGCGGGGGTGGGGATACGCAGTATTTT. This translates into CASSTTSGGGDTQYF.

V usage is TRBV27 and J usage is TRBJ2-1, with unresolved D. The V end was cut by 5 bases, the J end by 6 bases, with 11 bases between. CDR1 is MNHEY and CDR2 is SMNVEV in the germline V gene (reference sequence). The CDR3 length is 13 residues. The CDR3 is CASSVLPGNEQFF. The CDR3 nucleotides read TGTGCCAGCAGTGTCCTTCCGGGCAATGAGCAGTTCTTC.

This clone appeared a single time. The chain employs TRBV19 and TRBJ2-1; D might be TRBD1 (5 bases). Germline assignment: CDR1 LNHDA and CDR2 SQIVND (reference sequence). The CDR3 runs to 12 residues. Trimming cost V 4 bases and J 6 bases, with 7 bases left between them. The CDR3 DNA reads TGTGCCAGTAGTAATAGGGGCAATGAGCAGTTCTTC. This sequence encodes CASSNRGNEQFF.

The rearrangement joins TRBV2 to TRBJ2-5; D gene ambiguous. The assigned J gene may be wrong: the sequence end matches TRBJ2-7 better. The CDR3 runs to 12 residues. CDR1 is SNHLY, CDR2 FYNNEI, per germline. This CDR3 reads CAGRDDSYEQYF. The CDR3 region has the DNA TGTGCCGGAAGAGACGACTCCTACGAGCAGTACTTC.

V gene TRBV4-1 combines with J gene TRBJ2-2; TRBD2 agrees at 13 bases. The CDR3 sequence is 19 residues long. In germline, CDR1 is MGHRA, CDR2 YSYEKL. After removal of 0 bases from V and 5 bases from J, the junction contained 9 bases not matched to a gene. Here the CDR3 DNA reads TGCGCCAGCAGCCAAGATCAGGGAACTAGCGGGGGGGGTACCGGGGAGCTGTTTTTT. This translates into CASSQDQGTSGGGTGELFF.

This clone has just one count. This chain connects TRBV9 to TRBJ2-3, with 7 bases identical to TRBD2. In germline, CDR1 is SGDLS, CDR2 YYNGEE. This CDR3 has 22 amino acids. J gave up 1 base and V 0 bases, and 23 bases lay outside the gene matches. In DNA, the CDR3 is TGTGCCAGCAGCGTAGTTCCCCAGATGGGCGGGGGATACATGTACGGCACAGATACGCAGTATTTT. It codes for CASSVVPQMGGGYMYGTDTQYF. Full variable domain (missing parts from reference TRBV9 and TRBJ2-3): DSGVTQTPKHLITATGQRVTLRCSPRSGDLSVYWYQQSLDQGLQFLIQYYNGEERAKGNILERFSAQQFPDLHSELNLSSLELGDSALYFCASSVVPQMGGGYMYGTDTQYFGPGTRLTVL.

The chain is built from TRBV27 and TRBJ1-3, with 8 bases lining up with TRBD1. The germline gives CDR1 MNHEY, CDR2 SMNVEV (reference sequence). The ends lost 8 bases at V and 0 bases at J; junction bases unmatched: 9. The CDR3 runs 16 residues. In DNA, the CDR3 is TGTGCCAGCCGCCTGACAGGGGCCTTCTCTGGAAACACCATATATTTT. Residues: CASRLTGAFSGNTIYF.

This sequence joins TRBV28 and TRBJ2-5; TRBD2 might be the D (6 bases). Looked up from germline, CDR1 is MDHEN and CDR2 is SYDVKM. This CDR3 is built from 14 residues. Trimming pared 4 bases from V and 2 bases from J, leaving 11 bases between. The CDR3: CASSSRDLQETQYF. The CDR3 DNA is TGTGCCAGCAGTTCCCGGGACTTGCAAGAGACCCAGTACTTC.

This clone was picked up a small number of times. CDR3 residues: CAWSGINTEAFF. DNA of the CDR3: TGTGCCTGGTCCGGGATTAACACTGAAGCTTTCTTT. The chain links TRBV30 to TRBJ1-1; D remains unclear. V was clipped by 5 bases and J by 2 bases, with 9 bases between them. Germline-derived CDR1 and CDR2 are GTSNPN and SVGIG (reference sequence). CDR3 size: 12 residues.

The V gene is TRBV12-5, the J gene TRBJ2-3, with TRBD1 identical over 7 bases. Germline loops: CDR1 LGHNT, CDR2 FRNRAP. Trimming took 0 bases from V and 0 from J; bases not matched to a gene: 6. The CDR3 runs 17 residues. In DNA, the CDR3 is TGTGCTAGTGGTTTGGTAATGACAGGGTCTAGCACAGATACGCAGTATTTT. Encoded protein: CASGLVMTGSSTDTQYF.

The chain combines TRBV4-1 with TRBJ1-1; D gene unclear. The CDR3 runs to 13 residues. Trimming cost V 3 bases and J 5 bases, with 10 bases left between them. The germline V gene encodes CDR1 MGHRA and CDR2 YSYEKL. CDR3 sequence reads: CASSHEGETEAFF. DNA for the CDR3: TGCGCCAGCAGCCATGAGGGTGAGACTGAAGCTTTCTTT.

The J gene is TRBJ2-3, the V gene TRBV6-1, with unresolved D. CDR3 length: 16 residues. Deletions cut 1 base from V and 0 bases from J, with 11 bases between. Germline V gene data show CDR1 as MNHNS and CDR2 as SASEGT. CDR3 nucleotides: TGTGCCAGCAGTGAAGTTCCAGATCCTAGCACAGATACGCAGTATTTT. It is translated as CASSEVPDPSTDTQYF.

This clone appeared a single time. The chain combines TRBV15 with TRBJ1-5; D unclear. Germline V gene sequence: CDR1 LNHNV, CDR2 YYDKDF (reference sequence). CDR3 length equals 17 residues. Trimming took 1 base from V and 3 from J, leaving 16 bases between them. The CDR3 sequence: CATSRVGLYSYNQPQHF. As DNA, the CDR3 is TGTGCCACCAGCAGAGTTGGACTCTACAGCTACAATCAGCCCCAGCATTTT.

This clone was observed a single time. The V call is TRBV27, the J call TRBJ1-1; possibly TRBD1 for D (6 bases). The germline V and J ends were trimmed by 7 bases and 0 bases, with 21 bases remaining between them. Per the germline V gene, CDR1 is MNHEY and CDR2 is SMNVEV (reference sequence). This CDR3 is 17 amino acids long. CDR3 protein: CASTLKQGDTLNTEAFF. CDR3 coding DNA: TGTGCCAGCACCCTAAAACAGGGCGACACCTTGAACACTGAAGCTTTCTTT.

This clone appeared once. This sequence joins TRBV29-1 and TRBJ1-1; no definite D call. The CDR3 extends over 14 amino acids. The germline V gene has CDR1 SQVTM and CDR2 ANQGSEA. The V end was cut by 2 bases, the J end by 5 bases, with 15 bases between. The chain's CDR3 is CSVELNARWTEAFF. The CDR3, as DNA: TGCAGCGTTGAACTTAACGCGAGGTGGACTGAAGCTTTCTTT.

A few counts support this clone. V usage is TRBV27 and J usage is TRBJ1-2, with 8 bases aligning to TRBD1. The CDR3 is 13 amino acids. Looked up from germline, CDR1 is MNHEY and CDR2 is SMNVEV (reference sequence). Germline trimming cut 6 bases from V and 7 bases from J; bases unmatched to any gene: 7. The CDR3 coding sequence is TGTGCCAGCAGCCCCGGGACAGGAGGTGGCTACACCTTC. Translating gives CASSPGTGGGYTF.